The sequence of this TCR beta chain was determined in a study of cytomegalovirus exposure and HLA in healthy donors. In the case of this clone: As yet, its antigen is unknown.

Study-wide points: There were 160 or so TCR beta chains listed as cytomegalovirus-associated. Specificity for CMV antigens was confirmed in vitro for a few of the CMV-associated chains.

The PCR made use of 60 Vbeta and 13 Jbeta primers. This table comes from immunoSEQ multiplex PCR, and its TCRdb copy is limited to in-frame clones, with some not included. The top ten clones hold under 1.5% of a sample with 100,000 to 120,000 clones, 60% to 85% of them seen once. CDR1 and CDR2 from the germline V gene are SQVTM and ANQGSEA. V gave up 7 bases and J gave up 1 base, with 13 bases separating them. The CDR3 totals 13 residues. The TCR sequence derives from a woman aged 25 to 39 in good health and CMV-seronegative. The chain recombines TRBV29-1 with TRBJ1-2; D gene uncertain. Sequencing was performed on PBMCs. This chain's CDR3 is CSAAGYFNYGYTF. The CDR3 region has the DNA TGCAGCGCCGCGGGATACTTTAACTATGGCTACACCTTC.